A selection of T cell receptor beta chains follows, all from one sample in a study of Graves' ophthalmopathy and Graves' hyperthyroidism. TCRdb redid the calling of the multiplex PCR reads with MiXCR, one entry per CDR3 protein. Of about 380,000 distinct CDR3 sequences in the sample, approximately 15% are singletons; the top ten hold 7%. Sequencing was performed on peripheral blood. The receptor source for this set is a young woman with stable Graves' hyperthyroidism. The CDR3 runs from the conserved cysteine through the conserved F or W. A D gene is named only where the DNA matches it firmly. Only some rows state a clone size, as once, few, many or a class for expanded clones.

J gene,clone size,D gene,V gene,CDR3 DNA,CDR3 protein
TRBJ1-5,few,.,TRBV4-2,TGTGCCAGCAGCCAAGGCATTGAATATAGCAATCAGCCCCAGCATTTT,CASSQGIEYSNQPQHF
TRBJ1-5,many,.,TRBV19,TGTGCCAGTGCGCTAGGGGATCATAGCAATCAGCCCCAGCATTTT,CASALGDHSNQPQHF
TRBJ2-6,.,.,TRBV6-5,TGTGCCAGCAGTTATAGCGGTGGGTCACCTGGGGCCAACGTCCTGACTTTC,CASSYSGGSPGANVLTF
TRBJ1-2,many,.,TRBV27,TGTGCCAGCAGTTTTGGAACAGGAGCAGGGTTCCAAGGGGGTGGCTACACCTTC,CASSFGTGAGFQGGGYTF
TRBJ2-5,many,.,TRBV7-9,TGTGCCAGCAGCTTAGCTTTCGCAGAGACCCAGTACTTC,CASSLAFAETQYF
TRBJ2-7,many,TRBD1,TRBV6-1,TGTGCCAGCAGCGAACCGGGACAGGGGTATCTCGAGCAGTACTTC,CASSEPGQGYLEQYF
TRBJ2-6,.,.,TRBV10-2,TGCGCCAGCAGTGTCGATCCCTCTTACTCTGGGGCCAACGTCCTGACTTTC,CASSVDPSYSGANVLTF
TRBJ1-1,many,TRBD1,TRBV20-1,TGCAGTGCAGGGACAGGGGCACCCCGAGTGGAAGCTTTCTTT,CSAGTGAPRVEAFF
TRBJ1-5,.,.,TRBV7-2,TGTGCCAGCAGCCGAGACCCCGGGGTTCAGCCCCAGCATTTT,CASSRDPGVQPQHF
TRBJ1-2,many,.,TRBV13,TGTGCCAGCAGCTTAGGCAGGGGAAGGCGCTATGATGGCTACACCTTC,CASSLGRGRRYDGYTF
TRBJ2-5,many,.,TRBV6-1,TGTGCCAGCAGTAGACCAGGGGAGGAAGAGACCCAGTACTTC,CASSRPGEEETQYF
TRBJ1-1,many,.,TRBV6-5,TGTGCCAGCAGTTACTCGTTTGGGGGCAAGGCTTTCTTT,CASSYSFGGKAFF
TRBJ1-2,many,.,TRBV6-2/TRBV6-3,TGTGCCAGCAGTTACTCCAACTACAACCCGGGAAGGTCGAACTATGGCTACACCTTC,CASSYSNYNPGRSNYGYTF
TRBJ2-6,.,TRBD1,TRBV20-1,TGCAGTGCTAGCGGACAGGGGGTCCTCCGGGCCAACGTCCTGACTTTC,CSASGQGVLRANVLTF
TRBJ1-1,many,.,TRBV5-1,TGCGCCAGCAGCTTGGTGGCAGGGGCACAGGTGAACACTGAAGCTTTCTTT,CASSLVAGAQVNTEAFF
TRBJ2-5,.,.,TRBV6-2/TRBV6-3,TGTGCCAGCAGTTACGGAGAAGAGACCCAGTACTTC,CASSYGEETQYF
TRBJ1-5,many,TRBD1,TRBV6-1,TGTGCCAGTGGGGCAGGGGGCTGGTATAGCAATCAGCCCCAGCATTTT,CASGAGGWYSNQPQHF
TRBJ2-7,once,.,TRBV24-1,TGTGCCTCCACTCCCATCCCGGTACGGGATATGCACGAGCAGTACTTC,CASTPIPVRDMHEQYF
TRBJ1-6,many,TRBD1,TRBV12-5,TGTGCTAGTGGTTTGGCCGACAGGGGTAATTCACCCCTCCACTTT,CASGLADRGNSPLHF
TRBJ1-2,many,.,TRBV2,TGTGCCAGCAGTGAGGGGAGGACGGGATATGGCTACACCTTC,CASSEGRTGYGYTF
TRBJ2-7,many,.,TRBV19,TGTGCCAGTAGTAGAAGGGACGGTGGCTCCTACGAGCAGTACTTC,CASSRRDGGSYEQYF
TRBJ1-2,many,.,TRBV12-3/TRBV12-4,TGTGCCAGCAGTTTGTGGAACGAACCTCCTACTGGCTACACCTTC,CASSLWNEPPTGYTF
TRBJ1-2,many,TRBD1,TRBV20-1,TGCAGTGCTAGGGACTACAGGGGAGATAACTATGGCTACACCTTC,CSARDYRGDNYGYTF
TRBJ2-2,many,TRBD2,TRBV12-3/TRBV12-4,TGTGCCAGCAGTCGAGGGGCCGGGACTAGATCCACCGGGGAGCTGTTTTTT,CASSRGAGTRSTGELFF
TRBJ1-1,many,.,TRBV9,TGTGCCAGCAGCGTAGTGTTGGATACCACTGAAGCTTTCTTT,CASSVVLDTTEAFF
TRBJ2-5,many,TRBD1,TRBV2,TGTGCCAGCACAGGACAGGGGATGGAGACCCAGTACTTC,CASTGQGMETQYF
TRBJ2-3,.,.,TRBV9,TGTGCCAGCAGCGTAGGACAGATTGGCACAGATACGCAGTATTTT,CASSVGQIGTDTQYF
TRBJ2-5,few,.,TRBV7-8,TGTGCCAGCAGCTTAGAAGATTGGGGAAAAGAGACCCAGTACTTC,CASSLEDWGKETQYF
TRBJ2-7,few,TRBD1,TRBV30,TGTGCCCGGAGTGCCTACGACAGGGGCCAGTCCTACGAGCAGTACTTC,CARSAYDRGQSYEQYF
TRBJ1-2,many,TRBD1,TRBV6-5,TGTGCCAGCAGTTACTCCAGGGGGTGGGGGCACCCGGATGGCTACACCTTC,CASSYSRGWGHPDGYTF
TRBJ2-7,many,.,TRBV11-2,TGTGCCAGCAGCTCCAGGGTCTCCTACGAGCAGTACTTC,CASSSRVSYEQYF
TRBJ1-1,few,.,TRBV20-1,TGCAGTGCTAGAGATCTCAGCAGGGTGATTGAAGCTTTCTTT,CSARDLSRVIEAFF
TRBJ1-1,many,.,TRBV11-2,TGTGCCAGCAGCCAAAAGGGGTACTTGAACACTGAAGCTTTCTTT,CASSQKGYLNTEAFF
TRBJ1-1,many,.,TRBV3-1,TGTGCCAGCAGCCCCGGGACACCCTGGAGTGAAGCTTTCTTT,CASSPGTPWSEAFF
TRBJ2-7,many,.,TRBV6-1,TGTGCCAGCAGCCGCAGGGGATACGAGCAGTACTTC,CASSRRGYEQYF
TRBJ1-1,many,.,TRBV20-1,TGCAGTGCCCCTAATACTCCAGGGATAAGGACTGAAGCTTTCTTT,CSAPNTPGIRTEAFF
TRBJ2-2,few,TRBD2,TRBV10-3,TGTGCCATCAGGACTAGCGGGGGTTCCAACACCGGGGAGCTGTTTTTT,CAIRTSGGSNTGELFF
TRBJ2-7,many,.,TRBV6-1,TGTGCCAGCAGTGAAGGTCGGGGGACCTCCTACGAGCAGTACTTC,CASSEGRGTSYEQYF
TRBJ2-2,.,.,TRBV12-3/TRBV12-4,TGTGCCAGCAGTTCCCCGGGGGCTGGCGGGGAGCTGTTTTTT,CASSSPGAGGELFF
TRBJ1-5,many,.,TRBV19,TGTGCCAGTAGTATAGACAGGGCCGGTCGGGGGCCCCAGCATTTT,CASSIDRAGRGPQHF
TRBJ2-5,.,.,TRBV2,TGTGCCAGCAGCCGGACAGCGGCCTCTCAAGAGACCCAGTACTTC,CASSRTAASQETQYF
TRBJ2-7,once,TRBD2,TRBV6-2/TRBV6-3,TGTGCCAGCACGAAAGCGGGACCAATCTACGAGCAGTACTTC,CASTKAGPIYEQYF